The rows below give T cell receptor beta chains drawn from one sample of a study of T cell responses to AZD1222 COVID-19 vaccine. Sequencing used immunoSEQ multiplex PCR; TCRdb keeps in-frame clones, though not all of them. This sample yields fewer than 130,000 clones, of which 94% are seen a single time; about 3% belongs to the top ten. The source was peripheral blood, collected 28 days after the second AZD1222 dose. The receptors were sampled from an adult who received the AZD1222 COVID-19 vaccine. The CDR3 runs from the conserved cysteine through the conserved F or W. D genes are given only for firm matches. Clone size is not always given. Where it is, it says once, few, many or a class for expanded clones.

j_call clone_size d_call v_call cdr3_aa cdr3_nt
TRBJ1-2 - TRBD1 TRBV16 CASSQYQQGVRGYTF TGTGCCAGCAGCCAATATCAACAGGGGGTACGTGGCTACACCTTC
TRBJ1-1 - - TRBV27 CASSFGMNTEAFF TGTGCCAGCAGTTTTGGAATGAACACTGAAGCTTTCTTT
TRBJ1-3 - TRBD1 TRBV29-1 CSVAKIGQGASTIYF TGCAGCGTGGCGAAAATAGGACAGGGGGCTAGCACCATATATTTT
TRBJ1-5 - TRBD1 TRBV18 CASSQDRGDQPQHF TGTGCCAGCTCCCAGGACAGGGGCGACCAGCCCCAGCATTTT
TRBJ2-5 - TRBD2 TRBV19 CASSNGAGPQETQYF TGTGCCAGTAGTAATGGAGCGGGGCCCCAAGAGACCCAGTACTTC
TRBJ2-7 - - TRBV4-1 CASSQLPSLTYEQYF TGCGCCAGCAGCCAGCTACCGTCGCTGACCTACGAGCAGTACTTC
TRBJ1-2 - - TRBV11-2 CASSLPSGGGRYGYTF TGTGCCAGCAGCTTACCCTCCGGGGGGGGTCGCTATGGCTACACCTTC
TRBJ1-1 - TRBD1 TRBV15 CATSPRTGGAEAFF TGTGCCACCAGCCCTCGGACAGGCGGGGCTGAAGCTTTCTTT
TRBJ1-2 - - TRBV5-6 CASSSWGSGYGYTF TGTGCCAGCAGCTCCTGGGGGAGCGGCTATGGCTACACCTTC
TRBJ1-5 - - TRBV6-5 CASSYDSSRQPQHF TGTGCCAGCAGTTACGACAGCTCTAGACAGCCCCAGCATTTT
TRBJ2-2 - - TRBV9 CASSFRAGNTGELFF TGTGCCAGCAGCTTCCGAGCGGGGAACACCGGGGAGCTGTTTTTT
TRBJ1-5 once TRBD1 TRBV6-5 CASRDRVGNQPQHF TGTGCCAGCAGAGACAGGGTTGGCAATCAGCCCCAGCATTTT
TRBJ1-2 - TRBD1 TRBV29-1 CSVDHGQGLGYTF TGCAGCGTGGATCACGGACAGGGCCTTGGCTACACCTTC
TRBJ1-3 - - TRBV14 CASSQDFGRAIGGNTIYF TGTGCCAGCAGCCAAGACTTCGGACGAGCGATAGGTGGAAACACCATATATTTT
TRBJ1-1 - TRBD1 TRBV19 CASSISGTGGTEAFF TGTGCCAGTAGTATTTCAGGGACAGGGGGCACTGAAGCTTTCTTT
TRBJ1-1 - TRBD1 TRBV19 CASSKTLGQAQNTEAFF TGTGCCAGTAGTAAAACATTGGGACAGGCCCAGAACACTGAAGCTTTCTTT
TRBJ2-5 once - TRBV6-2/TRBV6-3 CASSPRRLPRRETQYF TGTGCCAGCAGCCCCCGGAGACTACCCCGGAGAGAGACCCAGTACTTC
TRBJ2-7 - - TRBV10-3 CAISESKDSYEQYF TGTGCCATCAGTGAGTCAAAGGATTCCTACGAGCAGTACTTC
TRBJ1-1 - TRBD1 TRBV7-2 CASSLTGTGVGGTEAFF TGTGCCAGCAGCTTAACCGGGACAGGGGTGGGCGGCACTGAAGCTTTCTTT
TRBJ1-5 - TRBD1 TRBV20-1 CSASEGASNQPQHF TGCAGTGCTAGTGAGGGGGCAAGCAATCAGCCCCAGCATTTT
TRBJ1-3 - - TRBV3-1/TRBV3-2 CASSPRVAGNTIYF TGTGCCAGCAGCCCGAGGGTTGCTGGAAACACCATATATTTT
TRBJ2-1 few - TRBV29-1 CSVYGAVTTGGNEQFF TGCAGCGTTTATGGGGCAGTTACAACCGGGGGCAATGAGCAGTTCTTC
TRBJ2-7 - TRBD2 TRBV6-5 CASSYSGTFPYEQYF TGTGCCAGCAGTTACAGCGGGACTTTTCCCTACGAGCAGTACTTC
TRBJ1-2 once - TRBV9 CASSVDQGPLRGYTF TGTGCCAGCAGCGTAGACCAAGGACCTCTTAGGGGCTACACCTTC
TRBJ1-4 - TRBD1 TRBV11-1 CASSLETGTGHEKLFF TGTGCCAGCAGCTTAGAAACTGGGACAGGGCACGAAAAACTGTTTTTT
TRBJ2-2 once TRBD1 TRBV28 CASKPGLQGAGELFF TGTGCCAGCAAACCGGGCCTACAGGGGGCCGGGGAGCTGTTTTTT
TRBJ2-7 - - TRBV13 CASSPEGTYEQYF TGTGCCAGCAGCCCGGAGGGGACCTACGAGCAGTACTTC
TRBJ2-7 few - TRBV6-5 CASSYLPGGGEQYF TGTGCCAGCAGTTACCTACCAGGGGGGGGCGAGCAGTACTTC
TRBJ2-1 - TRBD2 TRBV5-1 CASSGTSGGRNEQFF TGCGCCAGCAGCGGGACTAGCGGCGGTAGGAATGAGCAGTTCTTC
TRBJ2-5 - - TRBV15 CATSREPTGYQETQYF TGTGCCACCAGCAGAGAGCCCACAGGGTACCAAGAGACCCAGTACTTC
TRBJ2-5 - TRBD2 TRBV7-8 CASSLARVVGGRQETQYF TGTGCCAGCAGCTTAGCGAGGGTAGTTGGCGGGAGACAAGAGACCCAGTACTTC
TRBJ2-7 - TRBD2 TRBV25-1 CASRPSGGGSYEQYF TGTGCCAGCAGGCCCTCGGGAGGGGGTTCCTACGAGCAGTACTTC
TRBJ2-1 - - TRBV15 CATSREAGPYNEQFF TGTGCCACCAGCAGAGAGGCAGGGCCTTACAATGAGCAGTTCTTC
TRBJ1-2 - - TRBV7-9 CASSSRVRGYGYTF TGTGCCAGCAGCTCCCGTGTTCGGGGCTATGGCTACACCTTC